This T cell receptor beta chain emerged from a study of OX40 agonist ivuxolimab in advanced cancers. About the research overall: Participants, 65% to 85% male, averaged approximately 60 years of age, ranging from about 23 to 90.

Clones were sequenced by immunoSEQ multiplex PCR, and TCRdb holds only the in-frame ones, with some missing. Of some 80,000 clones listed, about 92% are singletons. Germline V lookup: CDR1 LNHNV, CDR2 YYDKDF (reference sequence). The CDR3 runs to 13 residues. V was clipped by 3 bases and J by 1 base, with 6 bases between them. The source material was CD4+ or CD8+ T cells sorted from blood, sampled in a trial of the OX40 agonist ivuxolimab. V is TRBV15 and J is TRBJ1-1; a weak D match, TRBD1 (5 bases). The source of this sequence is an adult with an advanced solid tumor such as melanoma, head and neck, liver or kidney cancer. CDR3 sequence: CATSRGTNTEAFF. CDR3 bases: TGTGCCACCAGCAGGGGGACGAACACTGAAGCTTTCTTT.